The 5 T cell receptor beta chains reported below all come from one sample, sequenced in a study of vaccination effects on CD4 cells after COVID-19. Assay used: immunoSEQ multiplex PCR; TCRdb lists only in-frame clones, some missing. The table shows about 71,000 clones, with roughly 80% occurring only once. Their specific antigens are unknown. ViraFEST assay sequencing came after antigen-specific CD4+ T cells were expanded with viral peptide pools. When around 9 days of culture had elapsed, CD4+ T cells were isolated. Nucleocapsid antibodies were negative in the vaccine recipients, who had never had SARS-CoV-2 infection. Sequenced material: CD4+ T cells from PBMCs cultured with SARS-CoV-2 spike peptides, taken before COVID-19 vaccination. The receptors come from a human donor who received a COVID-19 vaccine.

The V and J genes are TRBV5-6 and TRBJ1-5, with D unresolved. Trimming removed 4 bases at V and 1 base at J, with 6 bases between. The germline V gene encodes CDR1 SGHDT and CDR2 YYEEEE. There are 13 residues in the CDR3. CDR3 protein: CASSVDSNQPQHF. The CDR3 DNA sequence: TGTGCCAGCAGCGTTGACAGCAATCAGCCCCAGCATTTT.

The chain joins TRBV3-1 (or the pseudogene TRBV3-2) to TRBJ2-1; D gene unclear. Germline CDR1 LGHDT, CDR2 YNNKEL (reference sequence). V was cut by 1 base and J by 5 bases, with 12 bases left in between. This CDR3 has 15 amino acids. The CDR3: CASSQVSLFHNEQFF. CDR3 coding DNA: TGTGCCAGCAGCCAAGTTTCCCTATTCCACAATGAGCAGTTCTTC.

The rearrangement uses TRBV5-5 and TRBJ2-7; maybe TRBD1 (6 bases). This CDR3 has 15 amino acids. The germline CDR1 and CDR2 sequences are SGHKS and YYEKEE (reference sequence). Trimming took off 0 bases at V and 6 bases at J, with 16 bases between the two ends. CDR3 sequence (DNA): TGTGCCAGCAGCTTGGTGGCGGACAGTCCGAGCGAGCAGTACGTC. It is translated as CASSLVADSPSEQYV.

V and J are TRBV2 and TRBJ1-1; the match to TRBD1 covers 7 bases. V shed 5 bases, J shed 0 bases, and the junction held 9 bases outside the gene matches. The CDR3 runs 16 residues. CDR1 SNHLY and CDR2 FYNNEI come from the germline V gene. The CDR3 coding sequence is TGTGCCAGCAGTCGGGACAGCCTGGCGGTGAACACTGAAGCTTTCTTT. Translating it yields CASSRDSLAVNTEAFF.

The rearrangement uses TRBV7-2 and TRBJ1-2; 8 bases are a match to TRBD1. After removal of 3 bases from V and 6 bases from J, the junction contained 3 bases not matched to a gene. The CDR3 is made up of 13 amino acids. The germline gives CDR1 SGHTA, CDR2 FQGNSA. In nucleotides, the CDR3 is TGTGCCAGCAGCTTGCTGGGACAGGATGGCTACACCTTC. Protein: CASSLLGQDGYTF.